Given below is one T cell receptor (beta chain) in context. The data stem from a study of blood T cell repertoires in COVID-19. The overall study: T cells, B-cell-depleted T cells, or PBMCs provided the cDNA or gDNA that served as material.

In the original workflow: Estimation of nucleated cell counts was performed using reference gene primer amplification. TCRdb's copy holds only in-frame clones and misses some; the assay was immunoSEQ multiplex PCR. V, J and clone size reflect that table, while D and trimming were determined from the DNA. The sample includes around 18,000 clones, 91% seen only once; the top ten take around 7.2%. The clonotype comes from a human donor in a cohort sampled during active COVID-19. The sample consisted of peripheral blood.

The CDR3 region is CATSRVLNTGELFF. The CDR3 DNA reads as TGTGCCACCAGCAGAGTCTTGAACACCGGGGAGCTGTTTTTT. The gene calls are TRBV15 and TRBJ2-2; D unresolved. The CDR3 runs to 14 residues. Trimming took 1 base from V and 1 from J, leaving 4 bases between them. The germline V gene encodes CDR1 LNHNV and CDR2 YYDKDF (reference sequence). Drawing the rest from reference TRBV15 and TRBJ2-2, the complete variable domain is DAMVIQNPRYQVTQFGKPVTLSCSQTLNHNVMYWYQQKSSQAPKLLFHYYDKDFNNEADTPDNFQSRRPNTSFCFLDIRSPGLGDTAMYLCATSRVLNTGELFFGEGSRLTVL.